The TCR beta chain under discussion was sequenced for a study of beta chain features in type 1 diabetes. Study summary: The patients were much like the healthy donors in age, gender and cell yields.

Broader study findings: A moderate, significant TCRB CDR3 shortening appeared in type 1 diabetes across four CD4+ subsets. Naive, central memory and regulatory TCRB repertoires appeared more similar among patients than healthy donors.

The study reverse transcribed the entire isolated RNA, so it sequenced expressed TCRB transcripts. Libraries were prepared by immunoSEQ multiplex PCR; TCRdb keeps only in-frame clonotypes and omits some of them. The repertoire holds roughly 400,000 clones, with 9.5% to 10% as singletons. This clone has more than one count but fewer than ten. Its antigen is undetermined. Cell sorting via CD45RO/CCR7/CD25/CD127/CD95/CD27 was performed to obtain CD4+ naive, central memory, regulatory and stem cell-like memory cells. Sequencing input: central memory CD4+ T cells from blood. This TCR derives from a man aged 25 to 40 with type 1 diabetes.

This CDR3 reads CASSLVTSNTGELFF. The CDR3 nucleotides are TGTGCCAGCAGCTTGGTTACCAGTAACACCGGGGAGCTGTTTTTT. This chain connects TRBV5-4 to TRBJ2-2; D gene ambiguous. The V gene lost 0 bases and the J gene lost 2 bases, with 8 bases spanning the gap. This CDR3 comprises 15 residues. The germline V gene has CDR1 SGHNT and CDR2 YYREEE (reference sequence).